This section outlines one T cell receptor beta chain sequence together with its context. The data derive from a study of blood T cell repertoires in COVID-19. Background on the study: In each case, the material was cDNA or gDNA derived from T cells, B-cell-depleted T cells, or PBMCs.

Per the germline V gene, CDR1 is MGHDK and CDR2 is SYGVNS. This CDR3 has 17 amino acids. The J segment lost 8 bases and the V segment lost 6 bases, leaving 16 bases of the junction unmatched. Participants were aged roughly 18 to 90 years, lived in 20 to 25 US areas, and enrolled virtually. Recovered status applied to Cohort 3 donors who had two consecutive negative PCRs. It also applied to those with clearance or with symptom resolution. TCRdb keeps only in-frame clones here, not all; method: immunoSEQ multiplex PCR. The sample includes 300,000 to 350,000 clones, roughly 85% of them seen just once. Sequenced material: PBMCs or T cells enriched from blood (not recorded which). This chain joins TRBV25-1 and TRBJ1-6; TRBD1 agrees at 7 bases. The origin of this receptor is a man under 40 who had recovered from COVID-19. The CDR3 DNA sequence: TGTGCCAGCAGAAGTGAGGAGGAGACAGGGTCGGATTCACCCCTCCACTTT. This sequence encodes CASRSEEETGSDSPLHF.